The 18 T cell receptor beta chains below come from one sample, sequenced in a study of memory CD4+ T cells and cytomegalovirus serostatus. The table came from immunoSEQ multiplex PCR; TCRdb's copy has only in-frame clones and leaves some out. The table lists some 95,000 clones, 80% of them singletons, with about 3.6% in the top ten. Single viable CD3+CD4+CD8-CD45RO+ cells were sorted as the memory CD4+ T cells. The sample consisted of memory CD4+ T cells from blood. These receptors all come from an adult in good health and CMV-seropositive.

The rearrangement uses TRBV6-5 and TRBJ1-5, with a possible D match to TRBD1 (6 bases). The CDR3 is 15 residues long. Per the germline V gene, CDR1 is MNHEY and CDR2 is SVGAGI. V was pared by 2 bases and J by 4 bases, with 12 bases between. For the CDR3, the DNA is TGTGCCAGCAGTTACGAAAGGGGGGGTAATCAGCCCCAGCATTTT. Protein sequence: CASSYERGGNQPQHF.

The chain joins TRBV12-2 to TRBJ2-3; TRBD1 reflects the table's D call only, with no check against the DNA. TRBV12-2 is a documented pseudogene. The CDR3 totals 19 residues. CDR3 nucleotide sequence: TGTGCAAGTCGCTACTATGGACAGTTTTTTTCCCGAGGCACAGATACGCAGTATTTT. Its protein product is CASRYYGQFFSRGTDTQYF.

The J gene is TRBJ2-2, the V gene TRBV9, with TRBD1 matching 8 bases. The V gene end was trimmed by 2 bases and the J gene end by 3 bases; junction bases not matched to a gene: 3. The CDR3 covers 15 residues. Germline lookup yields CDR1 SGDLS and CDR2 YYNGEE. The CDR3 sequence: CASSVTGQDTGELFF. DNA of the CDR3: TGTGCCAGCAGCGTTACGGGACAGGACACCGGGGAGCTGTTTTTT.

This clone occurred a few times. The genes are TRBV6-6 and TRBJ1-3; D is unresolved. The germline V and J ends were trimmed by 6 bases and 0 bases, with 12 bases remaining between them. CDR1 is MNHNY, CDR2 SVGAGI, per germline (reference sequence). The CDR3 has 15 amino acids. The CDR3 reads CASRSKGDSGNTIYF. The CDR3 coding sequence is TGTGCCAGCAGATCTAAAGGCGACTCTGGAAACACCATATATTTT.

The chain couples TRBV29-1 to TRBJ2-3, with 8 nucleotides matching TRBD1. V lost 1 base and J lost 0; bases outside the gene matches: 0. This CDR3 region has 14 residues. Germline V gene sequence: CDR1 SQVTM, CDR2 ANQGSEA. The CDR3 DNA reads as TGCAGCGTTGAAGGACAGGGGAGCACAGATACGCAGTATTTT. Its protein product is CSVEGQGSTDTQYF.

The chain has TRBV9 and TRBJ2-1, with TRBD1 identical over 9 bases. The CDR3 consists of 19 residues. Germline V lookup: CDR1 SGDLS, CDR2 YYNGEE. J lost 0 bases, V lost 0 bases, and 10 bases had no gene match. CDR3 bases: TGTGCCAGCAGCGTAGAACAGGGGGCCACTTTCAGCTCCTACAATGAGCAGTTCTTC. Translation: CASSVEQGATFSSYNEQFF.

The chain couples TRBV19 to TRBJ1-2; D ambiguous. CDR1 is LNHDA, CDR2 SQIVND, per germline (reference sequence). The V end lost 8 bases, the J end lost 4 bases, and 17 bases lay between the germline ends. This CDR3 spans 14 amino acids. This chain's CDR3 is CASGRLFAFYGYTF. CDR3 in DNA: TGTGCCAGTGGTAGACTTTTCGCCTTCTATGGCTACACCTTC.

The rearrangement uses TRBV29-1 and TRBJ1-3; unclear D gene. CDR1 SQVTM and CDR2 ANQGSEA come from the germline V gene. This CDR3 has 13 residues. Trimming pared 4 bases from V and 0 bases from J, leaving 7 bases between. The DNA for the CDR3 is TGCAGCGTTGGGGCAGCCTCTGGAAACACCATATATTTT. It is translated as CSVGAASGNTIYF. Full variable domain (remainder filled in from reference TRBV29-1 and TRBJ1-3): SAVISQKPSRDICQRGTSLTIQCQVDSQVTMMFWYRQQPGQSLTLIATANQGSEATYESGFVIDKFPISRPNLTFSTLTVSNMSPEDSSIYLCSVGAASGNTIYFGEGSWLTVV.

V gene TRBV9 combines with J gene TRBJ1-2; 7 nucleotides align to TRBD1. There are 12 residues in the CDR3. V lost 4 bases and J lost 8; bases outside the gene matches: 5. Germline CDR1 and CDR2: SGDLS and YYNGEE. The CDR3 sequence: CASSIGDRGYTF. CDR3 coding DNA: TGTGCCAGCAGCATAGGGGACAGAGGCTACACCTTC.

This clone has a handful of counts. This chain uses TRBV6-1 with TRBJ2-7; a possible D gene is TRBD1 (6 bases). The CDR3 is made up of 14 amino acids. Trimming pared 6 bases from V and 0 bases from J, leaving 12 bases between. Germline V CDR1 and CDR2: MNHNS, SASEGT. Written as DNA, the CDR3 is TGTGCCAGCAGACGACAGGTGACCTCCTACGAGCAGTACTTC. This gives the protein CASRRQVTSYEQYF.

The CDR3 reads CASSEGQEQYF. The CDR3 DNA is TGTGCCAGCAGTGAAGGACAGGAGCAGTACTTC. The chain employs TRBV25-1 and TRBJ2-7; tentative D call: TRBD1 (6 bases). V was pared by 2 bases and J by 7 bases, with 6 bases between. Germline assignment: CDR1 MGHDK and CDR2 SYGVNS. The CDR3 length is 11 residues.

The chain joins TRBV27 to TRBJ1-1; D unclear. Germline CDR1 MNHEY, CDR2 SMNVEV (reference sequence). Trimming took 8 bases from V and 0 from J, leaving 13 bases between them. The CDR3 contains 14 residues. The CDR3 bases are TGTGCCAGCCCCTTCCCCCGGTTGAACACTGAAGCTTTCTTT. It is translated as CASPFPRLNTEAFF.

CDR3 in DNA: TGTGCCATCGGCCCCTTCGGCCGGAATGAAGCTTTCTTT. Translation gives CAIGPFGRNEAFF. The genes are TRBV10-3 and TRBJ1-1, with unresolved D. Germline V gene data show CDR1 as ENHRY and CDR2 as SYGVKD. V was pared by 8 bases and J by 7 bases, with 17 bases between. The CDR3 sequence is 13 residues long.

The V call is TRBV29-1, the J call TRBJ2-3, with D unresolved. The CDR3 extends over 14 amino acids. V lost 3 bases and J lost 4, with 14 bases in between. Per the germline V gene, CDR1 is SQVTM and CDR2 is ANQGSEA. DNA of the CDR3: TGCAGCGTTGAGAGAACCGGAAGTTCAGATACGCAGTATTTT. It translates to CSVERTGSSDTQYF.

This rearrangement joins TRBV25-1 to TRBJ1-3; D uncertain. V was pared by 6 bases and J by 0 bases, with 12 bases between. Germline values: CDR1 MGHDK, CDR2 SYGVNS. The CDR3 length is 15 residues. The DNA of the CDR3 is TGTGCCAGCAGGGACCCGCTGAGCTCTGGAAACACCATATATTTT. Its protein is CASRDPLSSGNTIYF. Looking up the rest from reference TRBV25-1 and TRBJ1-3 gives the full variable domain: EADIYQTPRYLVIGTGKKITLECSQTMGHDKMYWYQQDPGMELHLIHYSYGVNSTEKGDLSSESTVSRIRTEHFPLTLESARPSHTSQYLCASRDPLSSGNTIYFGEGSWLTVV.

There are a few counts of this clone. The V and J genes are TRBV4-1 and TRBJ1-1; 7 nucleotides agree with TRBD1. The length of the CDR3 is 15 residues. CDR1 and CDR2 (germline): MGHRA, YSYEKL. The V segment lost 4 bases and the J segment 1 base; nucleotides outside the gene matches: 6. This chain's CDR3 is CASSLTGAGNTEAFF. The CDR3 DNA sequence: TGCGCCAGCAGCCTCACAGGGGCGGGGAACACTGAAGCTTTCTTT.

The genes are TRBV4-3 and TRBJ2-4; possibly TRBD1 or TRBD2 for D (7 bases each). Germline V CDR1 and CDR2: LGHNA, YSLEER. The CDR3 length is 16 residues. With 0 bases removed from V and 9 bases from J, the gap between germline ends came to 18 bases. The CDR3 loop reads CASSQDTGQGGSIQYF. CDR3 DNA: TGCGCCAGCAGCCAAGATACGGGTCAGGGGGGGAGCATTCAGTACTTC.

This clone was counted a few times. V is TRBV28 and J is TRBJ1-4; 8 positions agree with TRBD1. CDR3 length: 12 residues. CDR1 and CDR2 from the germline V gene are MDHEN and SYDVKM. CDR3 in DNA: TGTGCTTCGACAGGGGAGGTAGAAAAACTGTTTTTT. The encoded protein is CASTGEVEKLFF.